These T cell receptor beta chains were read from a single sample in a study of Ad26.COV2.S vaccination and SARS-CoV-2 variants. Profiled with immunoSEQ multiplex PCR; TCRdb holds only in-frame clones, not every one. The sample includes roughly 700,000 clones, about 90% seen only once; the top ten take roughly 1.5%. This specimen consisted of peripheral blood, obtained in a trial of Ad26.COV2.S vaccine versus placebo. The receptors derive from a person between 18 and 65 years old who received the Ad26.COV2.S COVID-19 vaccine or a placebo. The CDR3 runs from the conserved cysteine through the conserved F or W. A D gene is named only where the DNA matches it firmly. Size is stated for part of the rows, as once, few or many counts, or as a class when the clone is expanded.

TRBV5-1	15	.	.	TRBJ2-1	TGCGCCAGCAGCTTGGCCCCGGGGGCACACAATGAGCAGTTCTTC	CASSLAPGAHNEQFF
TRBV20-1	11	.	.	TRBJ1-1	TGCAGTCGAACACTTCTCACTGAAGCTTTCTTT	CSRTLLTEAFF
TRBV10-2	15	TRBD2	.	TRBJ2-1	TGCGCCAGCAGCCCTATACTAGCGCAGTACAATGAGCAGTTCTTC	CASSPILAQYNEQFF
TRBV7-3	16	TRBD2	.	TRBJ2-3	TGTGCCAGCAGCTTAACCAGAGCGGGGGGGACAGATACGCAGTATTTT	CASSLTRAGGTDTQYF
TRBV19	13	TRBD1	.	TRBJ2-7	TGTGCCAGTAGTAGGACAGGGTCCTACGAGCAGTACTTC	CASSRTGSYEQYF
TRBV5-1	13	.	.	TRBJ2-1	TGCGCCAGCAGCTTGCCTAACTACAATGAGCAGTTCTTC	CASSLPNYNEQFF
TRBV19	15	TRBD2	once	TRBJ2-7	TGTGCCAGCAGAACTAGCGGGAGTTTTTACTACGAGCAGTACTTC	CASRTSGSFYYEQYF
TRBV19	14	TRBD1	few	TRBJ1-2	TGTGCCAGTAGGGCAGGACAGGGCGACTATGGCTACACCTTC	CASRAGQGDYGYTF
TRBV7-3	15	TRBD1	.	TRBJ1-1	TGTGCCAGCAGCCTCGGCGGGACAGAGAACACTGAAGCTTTCTTT	CASSLGGTENTEAFF
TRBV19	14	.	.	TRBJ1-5	TGTGCCAGTACGGGGGGAGAATGGAGGCAGCCCCAGCATTTT	CASTGGEWRQPQHF
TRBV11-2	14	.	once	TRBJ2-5	TGTGCCAGCAGCTTGGGGGGTTTCCAAGAGACCCAGTACTTC	CASSLGGFQETQYF
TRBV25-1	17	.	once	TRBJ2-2	TGTGCCAGCAGTGCGAACAGGGGGGGTACAAACACCGGGGAGCTGTTTTTT	CASSANRGGTNTGELFF
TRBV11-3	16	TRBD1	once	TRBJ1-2	TGTGCCAGCAGCTTACCTCTCTTAAGGGACAGATATGGCTACACCTTC	CASSLPLLRDRYGYTF
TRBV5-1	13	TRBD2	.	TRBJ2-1	TGCGCCAGCAGCCTACTAGCGCGCAATGAGCAGTTCTTC	CASSLLARNEQFF
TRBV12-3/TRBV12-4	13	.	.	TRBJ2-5	TGTGCCAGCAGCCCGGACAGCGGGGAGACCCAGTACTTC	CASSPDSGETQYF
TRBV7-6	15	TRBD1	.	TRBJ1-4	TGTGCCAGCAGCGCCGGACAGGGAAATAATGAAAAACTGTTTTTT	CASSAGQGNNEKLFF
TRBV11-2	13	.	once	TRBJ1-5	TGTGCCAGCAGCCTACAGGGTAGTCAGCCCCAGCATTTT	CASSLQGSQPQHF
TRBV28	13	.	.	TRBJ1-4	TGTGCCAGCAGCCCCACCGGGAGAGAAAAACTGTTTTTT	CASSPTGREKLFF
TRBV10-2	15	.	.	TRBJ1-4	TGCGCCAGCAGTGAGACCCACTCAACTAATGAAAAACTGTTTTTT	CASSETHSTNEKLFF
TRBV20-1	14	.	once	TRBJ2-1	TGCAGTGCTAGTCCACAGGGAGTCTACAATGAGCAGTTCTTC	CSASPQGVYNEQFF
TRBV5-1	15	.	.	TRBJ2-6	TGCGCCAGCAGCTGGGGAGGTGTTGGGGCCAACGTCCTGACTTTC	CASSWGGVGANVLTF
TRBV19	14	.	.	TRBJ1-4	TGTGCCAGCCGGGGGGCCGCAACTAATGAAAAACTGTTTTTT	CASRGAATNEKLFF
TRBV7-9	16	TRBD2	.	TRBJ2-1	TGTGCCAGCAGCTTAAGGGGACTAGCGGGGGACAATGAGCAGTTCTTC	CASSLRGLAGDNEQFF
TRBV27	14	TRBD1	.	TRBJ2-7	TGTGCCACCACCAGCCGGGACAGGTCTCAAGAGCAGTACTTC	CATTSRDRSQEQYF
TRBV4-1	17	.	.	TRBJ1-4	TGCGCCAGCAGCCGAACCGGGGCCGACGGGGTTAGAGAAAAACTGTTTTTT	CASSRTGADGVREKLFF